The T cell receptor (beta chain) under discussion was sequenced for a study of shared clonotypes between healthy human individuals. Note on this clone: This probably arose from a read error, given a far larger clone one base away.

This CDR3 contains 16 residues. Between the trimmed V and J ends, which lost 0 bases and 5 bases, there was a span of 17 bases. CDR1 and CDR2 (germline): SGHRS, YFSETQ. Genomic DNA from each subset was divided evenly over several immunoSEQ plates. Using immunoSEQ multiplex PCR, the repertoire was profiled, and TCRdb retains in-frame clones only, with some absent. Here the sample spans about 520,000 clones, about 84% being singletons. Sequencing was done on a sample of PBMCs. This sequence originates from a woman aged 40 to 50 in good health. Some clones in this sample may be carry-over from other donors' samples. The V gene is TRBV5-1, the J gene TRBJ2-5; TRBD1 might be the D (5 bases). The CDR3 nucleotides read TGCGCCAGCAGCTTGGCCAGGGTGTTGGGGCAGGAGACCCAGTACTTC. Amino acids: CASSLARVLGQETQYF.